This T cell receptor (beta chain) was identified during a study of T cells in Graves' hyperthyroidism and ophthalmopathy. Looking at the study overall: Peripheral blood was obtained at initial diagnosis, preceding any treatment.

This clonotype was seen a few times. One end of the junction does not line up with germline, which may come from a read error. Germline CDR1 MNHNS, CDR2 SASEGT. This CDR3 is built from 10 residues. Template material for amplifying TCR beta CDR3 regions consisted of RNA transcripts. A set of HTBI primers served as the primers for a first-round RT-PCR of the TCR CDR3. Each CDR3 protein gets one entry after TCRdb re-called the multiplex PCR reads with MiXCR. The sample holds 490,000 or so distinct CDR3 sequences, roughly 21% seen once. Material: blood. The chain is built from TRBV6-1 and TRBJ2-4; D unresolved. This clonotype originated in a man aged 40-49 years with Graves' ophthalmopathy. As DNA, the CDR3 is TGTGCCTTTCCCAAAAACACTCAGTACTTC. As protein: CAFPKNTQYF.